This TCR beta chain derives from a study of T cell repertoires in cytomegalovirus infection. Looking at the study overall: Public TCR beta signatures marked donors with CMV infection and the matching HLA.

CDR1 and CDR2 (germline): ENHRY, SYGVKD. The CDR3 is made up of 15 amino acids. V gave up 3 bases and J gave up 0 bases, with 9 bases separating them. As concerns this clonotype: Antigen: not known.

From the reads, TCRdb called clonotypes with MiXCR, one entry per CDR3 protein. Among 650,000 to 850,000 distinct CDR3 sequences listed, roughly 29% were seen once. This TCR came from a human donor in good health (CMV status not recorded). Some clones in this sample may be carry-over from other donors' samples. Material: cultured CD8+ T cells from PBMCs, obtained from culture after CMV antigen stimulation. This chain uses TRBV10-3 with TRBJ2-1; D assignment may be TRBD1 or TRBD2 (5 bases each). The CDR3: CAISDGGSSYNEQFF. The CDR3 bases are TGTGCCATCAGTGATGGGGGTTCCTCCTACAATGAGCAGTTCTTC.